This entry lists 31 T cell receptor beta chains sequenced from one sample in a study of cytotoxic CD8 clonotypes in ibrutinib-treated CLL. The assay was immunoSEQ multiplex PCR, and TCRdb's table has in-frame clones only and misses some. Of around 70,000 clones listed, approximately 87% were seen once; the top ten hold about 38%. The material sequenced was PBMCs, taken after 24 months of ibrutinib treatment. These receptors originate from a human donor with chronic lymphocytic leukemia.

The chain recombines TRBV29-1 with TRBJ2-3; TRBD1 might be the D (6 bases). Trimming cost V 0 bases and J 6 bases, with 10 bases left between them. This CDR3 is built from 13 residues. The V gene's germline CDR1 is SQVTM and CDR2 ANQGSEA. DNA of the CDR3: TGCAGCGTTGAAGATCAGGGGTCGGATACGCAGTATTTT. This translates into CSVEDQGSDTQYF.

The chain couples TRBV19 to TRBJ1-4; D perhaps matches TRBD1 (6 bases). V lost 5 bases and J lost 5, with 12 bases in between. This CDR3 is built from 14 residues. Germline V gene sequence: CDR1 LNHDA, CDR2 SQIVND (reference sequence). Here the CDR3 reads CASSFGQQNEKLFF. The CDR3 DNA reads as TGTGCCAGTAGTTTTGGACAGCAGAATGAAAAACTGTTTTTT.

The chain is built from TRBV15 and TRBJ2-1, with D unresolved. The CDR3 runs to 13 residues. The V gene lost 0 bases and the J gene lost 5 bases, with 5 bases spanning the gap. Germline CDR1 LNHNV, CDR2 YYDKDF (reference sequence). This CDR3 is CATSRDVDNEQFF. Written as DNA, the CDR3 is TGTGCCACCAGCAGAGATGTCGACAATGAGCAGTTCTTC. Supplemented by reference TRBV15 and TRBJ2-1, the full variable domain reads DAMVIQNPRYQVTQFGKPVTLSCSQTLNHNVMYWYQQKSSQAPKLLFHYYDKDFNNEADTPDNFQSRRPNTSFCFLDIRSPGLGDTAMYLCATSRDVDNEQFFGPGTRLTVL.

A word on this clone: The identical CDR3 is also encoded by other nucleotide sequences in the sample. CDR3: CASSENQDTQYF. DNA for the CDR3: TGCGCCAGCAGTGAGAATCAAGATACGCAGTATTTT. This sequence joins TRBV10-1 and TRBJ2-3; D is ambiguous. Germline V gene data show CDR1 as WNHNN and CDR2 as SYGVQD (reference sequence). The length of the CDR3 is 12 residues. Trimming removed 2 bases from V and 5 bases from J, with 5 bases in between.

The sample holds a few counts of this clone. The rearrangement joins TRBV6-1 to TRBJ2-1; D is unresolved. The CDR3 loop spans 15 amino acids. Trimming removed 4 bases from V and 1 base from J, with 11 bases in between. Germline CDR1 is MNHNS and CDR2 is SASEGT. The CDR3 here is CASSVARWSYNEQFF. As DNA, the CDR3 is TGTGCCAGCAGTGTAGCTAGGTGGTCCTACAATGAGCAGTTCTTC.

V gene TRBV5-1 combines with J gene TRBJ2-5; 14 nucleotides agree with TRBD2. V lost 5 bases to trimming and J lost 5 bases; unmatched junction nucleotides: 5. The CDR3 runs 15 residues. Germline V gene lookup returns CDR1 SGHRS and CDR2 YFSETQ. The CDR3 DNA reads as TGCGCCAGCAGACCCGGGACTAGCGGGAGTGAGACCCAGTACTTC. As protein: CASRPGTSGSETQYF.

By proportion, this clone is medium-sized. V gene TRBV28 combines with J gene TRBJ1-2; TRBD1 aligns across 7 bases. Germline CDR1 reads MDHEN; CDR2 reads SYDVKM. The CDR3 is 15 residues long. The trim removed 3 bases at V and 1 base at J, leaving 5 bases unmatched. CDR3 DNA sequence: TGTGCCAGCAGTTTGACCCAGGGGGTTAACTATGGCTACACCTTC. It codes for CASSLTQGVNYGYTF.

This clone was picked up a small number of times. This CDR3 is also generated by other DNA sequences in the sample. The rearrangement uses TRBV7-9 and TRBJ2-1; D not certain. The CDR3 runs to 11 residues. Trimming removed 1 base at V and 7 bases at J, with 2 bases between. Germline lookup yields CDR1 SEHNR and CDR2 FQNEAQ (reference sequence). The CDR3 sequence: CASSLGNEQFF. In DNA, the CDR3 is TGTGCCAGCAGCTTAGGTAATGAGCAGTTCTTC.

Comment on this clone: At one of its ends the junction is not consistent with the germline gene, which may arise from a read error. The CDR3 reads CASRPSSGGVTYTQYF. The CDR3 DNA follows: TGCGCCAGCAGGCCAAGTAGCGGGGGGGTCACATATACGCAGTATTTT. The chain employs TRBV5-1 and TRBJ2-3; 11 nucleotides agree with TRBD2. Germline CDR1 SGHRS, CDR2 YFSETQ. The CDR3 extends over 16 amino acids.

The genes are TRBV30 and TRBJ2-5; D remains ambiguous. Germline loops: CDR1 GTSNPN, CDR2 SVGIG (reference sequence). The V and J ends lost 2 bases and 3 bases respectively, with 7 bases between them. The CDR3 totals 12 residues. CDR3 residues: CAWSLGEETQYF. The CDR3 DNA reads TGTGCCTGGAGTTTGGGCGAAGAGACCCAGTACTTC.

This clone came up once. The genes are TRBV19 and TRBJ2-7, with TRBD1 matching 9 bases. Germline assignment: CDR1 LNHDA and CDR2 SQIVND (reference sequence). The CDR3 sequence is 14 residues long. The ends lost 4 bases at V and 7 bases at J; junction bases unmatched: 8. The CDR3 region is CASSNPTGGGEQYF. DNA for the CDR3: TGTGCCAGTAGTAACCCGACAGGGGGGGGAGAGCAGTACTTC.

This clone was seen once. The CDR3 coding sequence is TGTGCCAGCTCACCGGAGACAGGGACCACTGAAGCTTTCTTT. Protein: CASSPETGTTEAFF. The chain uses TRBV18 and TRBJ1-1; 7 bases map to TRBD1. The CDR3 loop spans 14 amino acids. The V gene end was trimmed by 3 bases and the J gene end by 4 bases; junction bases not matched to a gene: 5. The germline V gene has CDR1 KGHSH and CDR2 LQKENI.

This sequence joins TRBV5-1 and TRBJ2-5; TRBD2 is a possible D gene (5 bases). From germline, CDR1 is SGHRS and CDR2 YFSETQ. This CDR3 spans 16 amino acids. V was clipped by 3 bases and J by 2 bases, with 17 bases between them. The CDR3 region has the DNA TGCGCCAGCAGCTCCGATCTAGCTCGGGCGCAAGAGACCCAGTACTTC. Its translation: CASSSDLARAQETQYF.

CDR3 sequence reads: CASSTPATTNTEAFF. The CDR3 region has the DNA TGTGCCAGCAGCACCCCGGCGACTACGAACACTGAAGCTTTCTTT. This chain joins TRBV4-2 and TRBJ1-1; unclear D gene. The CDR3 runs to 15 residues. Germline V gene sequence: CDR1 LGHNA, CDR2 YNFKEQ. V was cut by 5 bases and J by 1 base, with 14 bases left in between.

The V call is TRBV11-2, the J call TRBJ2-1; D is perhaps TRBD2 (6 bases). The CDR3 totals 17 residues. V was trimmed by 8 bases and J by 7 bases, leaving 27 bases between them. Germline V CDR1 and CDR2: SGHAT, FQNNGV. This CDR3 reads CASGPRSLLARENEQFF. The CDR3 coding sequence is TGTGCCAGCGGCCCCCGATCCCTGCTAGCGAGGGAGAATGAGCAGTTCTTC.

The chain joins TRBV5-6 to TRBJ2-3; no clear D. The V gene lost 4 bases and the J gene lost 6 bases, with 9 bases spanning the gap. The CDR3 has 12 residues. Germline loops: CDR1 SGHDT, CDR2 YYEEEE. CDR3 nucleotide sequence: TGTGCCAGCAGCCCGGCCGCGGATACGCAGTATTTT. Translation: CASSPAADTQYF.

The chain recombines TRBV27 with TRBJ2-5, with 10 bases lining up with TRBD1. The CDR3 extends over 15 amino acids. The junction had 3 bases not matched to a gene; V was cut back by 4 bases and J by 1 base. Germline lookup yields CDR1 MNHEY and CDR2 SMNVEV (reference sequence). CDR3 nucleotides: TGTGCCAGCAGTTCGGGACAGGGGACCCAAGAGACCCAGTACTTC. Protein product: CASSSGQGTQETQYF.

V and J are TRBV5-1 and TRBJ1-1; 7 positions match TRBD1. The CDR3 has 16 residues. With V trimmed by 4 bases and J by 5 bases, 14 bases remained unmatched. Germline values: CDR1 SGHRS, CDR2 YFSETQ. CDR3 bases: TGCGCCAGCAGCATCACCTCCCGGGGACAGAGTACTGAAGCTTTCTTT. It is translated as CASSITSRGQSTEAFF.

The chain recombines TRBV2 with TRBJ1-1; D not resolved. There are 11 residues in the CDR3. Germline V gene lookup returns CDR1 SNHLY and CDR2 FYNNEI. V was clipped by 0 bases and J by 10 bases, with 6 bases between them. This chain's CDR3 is CASSEALGAFF. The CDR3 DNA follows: TGTGCCAGCAGTGAAGCGCTGGGAGCTTTCTTT. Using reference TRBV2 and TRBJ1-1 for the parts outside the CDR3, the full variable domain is EPEVTQTPSHQVTQMGQEVILRCVPISNHLYFYWYRQILGQKVEFLVSFYNNEISEKSEIFDDQFSVERPDGSNFTLKIRSTKLEDSAMYFCASSEALGAFFGQGTRLTVV.

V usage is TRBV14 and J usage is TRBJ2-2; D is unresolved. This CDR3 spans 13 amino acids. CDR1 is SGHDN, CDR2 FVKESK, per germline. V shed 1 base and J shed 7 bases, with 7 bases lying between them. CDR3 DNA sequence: TGTGCCAGCAGCCAAGTCCTCGGCGGGGAGCTGTTTTTT. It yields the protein CASSQVLGGELFF.

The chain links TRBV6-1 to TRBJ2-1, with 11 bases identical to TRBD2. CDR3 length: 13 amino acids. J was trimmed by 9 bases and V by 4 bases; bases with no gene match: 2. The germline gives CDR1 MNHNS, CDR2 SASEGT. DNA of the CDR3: TGTGCCAGCAGTGTACTAGCGGGAGTTGAGCAGTTCTTC. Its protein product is CASSVLAGVEQFF.

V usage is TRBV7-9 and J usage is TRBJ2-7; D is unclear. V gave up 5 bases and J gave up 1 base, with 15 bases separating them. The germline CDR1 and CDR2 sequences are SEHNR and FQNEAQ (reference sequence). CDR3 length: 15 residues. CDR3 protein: CASSQEASPSYEQYF. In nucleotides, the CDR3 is TGTGCCAGCAGCCAAGAAGCCTCTCCATCCTACGAGCAGTACTTC. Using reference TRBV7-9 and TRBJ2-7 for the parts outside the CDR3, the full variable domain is DTGVSQNPRHKITKRGQNVTFRCDPISEHNRLYWYRQTLGQGPEFLTYFQNEAQLEKSRLLSDRFSAERPKGSFSTLEIQRTEQGDSAMYLCASSQEASPSYEQYFGPGTRLTVT.

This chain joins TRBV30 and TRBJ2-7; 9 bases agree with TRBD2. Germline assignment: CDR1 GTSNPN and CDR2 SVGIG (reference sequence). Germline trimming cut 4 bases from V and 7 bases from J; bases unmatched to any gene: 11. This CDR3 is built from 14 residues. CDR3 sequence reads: CAWMKRREGLEQYF. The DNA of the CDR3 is TGTGCCTGGATGAAGCGGCGGGAGGGCTTGGAGCAGTACTTC. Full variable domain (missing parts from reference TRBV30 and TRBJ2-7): SQTIHQWPATLVQPVGSPLSLECTVEGTSNPNLYWYRQAAGRGLQLLFYSVGIGQISSEVPQNLSASRPQDRQFILSSKKLLLSDSGFYLCAWMKRREGLEQYFGPGTRLTVT.

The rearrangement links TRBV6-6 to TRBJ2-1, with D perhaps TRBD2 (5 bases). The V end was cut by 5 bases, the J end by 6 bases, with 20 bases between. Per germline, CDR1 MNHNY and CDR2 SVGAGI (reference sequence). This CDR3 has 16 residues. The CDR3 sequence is CASSHLPRGPINEQFF. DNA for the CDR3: TGTGCCAGCAGTCACCTCCCCCGCGGGCCCATCAATGAGCAGTTCTTC.

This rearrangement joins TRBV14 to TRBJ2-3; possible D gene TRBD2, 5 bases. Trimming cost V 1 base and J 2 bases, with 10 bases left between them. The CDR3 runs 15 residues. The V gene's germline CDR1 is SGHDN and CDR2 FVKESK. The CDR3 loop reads CASSQVPGTTDTQYF. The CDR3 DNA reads TGTGCCAGCAGCCAAGTTCCGGGAACCACAGATACGCAGTATTTT.

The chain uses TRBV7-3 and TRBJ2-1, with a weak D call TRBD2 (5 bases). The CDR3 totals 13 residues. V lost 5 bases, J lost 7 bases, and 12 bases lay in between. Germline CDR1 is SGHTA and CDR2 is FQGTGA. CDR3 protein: CASSPNEGNEQFF. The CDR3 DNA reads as TGTGCCAGCAGCCCAAACGAGGGAAATGAGCAGTTCTTC. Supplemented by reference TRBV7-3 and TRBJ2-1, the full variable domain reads GAGVSQTPSNKVTEKGKYVELRCDPISGHTALYWYRQSLGQGPEFLIYFQGTGAADDSGLPNDRFFAVRPEGSVSTLKIQRTERGDSAVYLCASSPNEGNEQFFGPGTRLTVL.

CDR3 in amino acids: CASSQDPSGANVLTF. The DNA of the CDR3 is TGCGCCAGCAGCCAAGATCCCTCTGGGGCCAACGTCCTGACTTTC. The V gene is TRBV4-1, the J gene TRBJ2-6; D not resolved. CDR3 length: 15 residues. Trimming removed 0 bases at V and 0 bases at J, with 3 bases between. Germline V lookup: CDR1 MGHRA, CDR2 YSYEKL.

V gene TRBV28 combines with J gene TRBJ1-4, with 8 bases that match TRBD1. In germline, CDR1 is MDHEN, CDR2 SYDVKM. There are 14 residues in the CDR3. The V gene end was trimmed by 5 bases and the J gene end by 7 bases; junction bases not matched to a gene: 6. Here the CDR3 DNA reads TGTGCCAGCAGTCGGCAGGGGGCTGGTGAAAAACTGTTTTTT. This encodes CASSRQGAGEKLFF.

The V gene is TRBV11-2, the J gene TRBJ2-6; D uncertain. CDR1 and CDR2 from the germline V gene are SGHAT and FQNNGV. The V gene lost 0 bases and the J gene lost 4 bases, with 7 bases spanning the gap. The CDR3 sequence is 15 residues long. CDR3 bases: TGTGCCAGCAGCTTAGATGGGTCCGGGGCCAACGTCCTGACTTTC. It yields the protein CASSLDGSGANVLTF.

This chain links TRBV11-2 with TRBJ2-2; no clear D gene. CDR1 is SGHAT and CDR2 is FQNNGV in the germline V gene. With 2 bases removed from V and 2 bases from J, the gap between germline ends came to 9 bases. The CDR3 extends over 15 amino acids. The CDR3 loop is CASSLRAGNTGELFF. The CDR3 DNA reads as TGTGCCAGCAGCTTACGGGCCGGTAACACCGGGGAGCTGTTTTTT.

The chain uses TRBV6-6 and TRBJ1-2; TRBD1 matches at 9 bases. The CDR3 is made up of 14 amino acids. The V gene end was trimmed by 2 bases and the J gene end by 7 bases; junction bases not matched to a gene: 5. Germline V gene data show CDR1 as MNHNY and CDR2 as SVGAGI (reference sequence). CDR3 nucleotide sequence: TGTGCCAGCAGTTACCGGGACAGGGAAGGTGGCTACACCTTC. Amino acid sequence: CASSYRDREGGYTF.